This T cell receptor (beta chain) was observed in a study of blood T cell repertoires in COVID-19. As for the study in general: The study drew acute and convalescent COVID-19 samples from the United States, Italy and Spain. PBMCs, B-cell-depleted T cells, or T cells provided the cDNA or gDNA that made up the material.

Measured with immunoSEQ multiplex PCR; TCRdb has only the in-frame clones, and not every one. The table lists tens of thousands of clones, 82% of them singletons. The V gene's germline CDR1 is LGHDT and CDR2 YNNKEL (reference sequence). Deletions cut 4 bases from V and 5 bases from J, with 17 bases between. The CDR3 is made up of 15 amino acids. The chain combines TRBV3-1 (or the pseudogene TRBV3-2) with TRBJ1-2; D remains ambiguous. The clonotype originates from a human donor in a cohort sampled during active COVID-19. The sequenced material came from peripheral blood. The CDR3 here is CASSPAGREEYGYTF. As DNA, the CDR3 is TGTGCCAGCAGCCCTGCTGGTAGGGAGGAGTATGGCTACACCTTC.